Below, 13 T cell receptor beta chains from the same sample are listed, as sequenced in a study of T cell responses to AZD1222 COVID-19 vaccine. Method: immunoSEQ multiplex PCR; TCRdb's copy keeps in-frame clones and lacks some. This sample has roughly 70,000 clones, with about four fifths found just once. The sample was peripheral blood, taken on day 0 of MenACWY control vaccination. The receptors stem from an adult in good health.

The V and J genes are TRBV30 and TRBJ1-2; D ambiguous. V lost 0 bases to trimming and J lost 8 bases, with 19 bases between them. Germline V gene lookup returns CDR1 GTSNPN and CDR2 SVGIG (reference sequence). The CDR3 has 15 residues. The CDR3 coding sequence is TGTGCCTGGAGTGTACTACTCCTCCGCCGAGAGGGCTACACCTTC. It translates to CAWSVLLLRREGYTF. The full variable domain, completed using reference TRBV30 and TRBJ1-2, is SQTIHQWPATLVQPVGSPLSLECTVEGTSNPNLYWYRQAAGRGLQLLFYSVGIGQISSEVPQNLSASRPQDRQFILSSKKLLLSDSGFYLCAWSVLLLRREGYTFGSGTRLTVV.

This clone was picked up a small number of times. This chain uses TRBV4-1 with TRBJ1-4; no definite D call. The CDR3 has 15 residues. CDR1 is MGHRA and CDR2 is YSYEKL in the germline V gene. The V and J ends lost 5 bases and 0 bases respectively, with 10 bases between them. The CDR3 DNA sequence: TGCGCCAGCAGCTCCCTGGGATCAACTAATGAAAAACTGTTTTTT. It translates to CASSSLGSTNEKLFF.

CDR3 protein: CASSLAGGSSYNSPLHF. The CDR3 nucleotides are TGTGCCAGCAGCTTAGCTGGGGGGAGCTCCTATAATTCACCCCTCCACTTT. V and J are TRBV7-8 and TRBJ1-6, with D possibly being TRBD1 (5 bases). The germline V gene encodes CDR1 SGHVS and CDR2 FQNEAQ. The CDR3 totals 17 residues. Trimming pared 0 bases from V and 0 bases from J, leaving 9 bases between.

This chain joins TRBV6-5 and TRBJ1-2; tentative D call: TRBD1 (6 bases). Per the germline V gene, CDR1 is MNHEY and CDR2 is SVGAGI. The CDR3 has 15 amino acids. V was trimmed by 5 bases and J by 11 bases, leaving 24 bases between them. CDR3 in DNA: TGTGCCAGCAGTACGGCCGGGGGCCGGTGGAGAGGATACACCTTC. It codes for CASSTAGGRWRGYTF.

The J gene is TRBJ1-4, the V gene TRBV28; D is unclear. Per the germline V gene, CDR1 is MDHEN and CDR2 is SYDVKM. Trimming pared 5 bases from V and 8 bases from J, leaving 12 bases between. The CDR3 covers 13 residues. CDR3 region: CASSKSRREKLFF. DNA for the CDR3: TGTGCCAGCAGTAAAAGCAGGAGGGAAAAACTGTTTTTT.

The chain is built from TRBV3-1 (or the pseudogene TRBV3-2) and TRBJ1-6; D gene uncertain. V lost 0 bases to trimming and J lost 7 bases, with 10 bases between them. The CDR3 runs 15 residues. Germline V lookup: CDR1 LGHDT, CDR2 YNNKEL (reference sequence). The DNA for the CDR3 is TGTGCCAGCAGCCAAGAGTTTGGGTTAAATTCACCCCTCCACTTT. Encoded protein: CASSQEFGLNSPLHF.

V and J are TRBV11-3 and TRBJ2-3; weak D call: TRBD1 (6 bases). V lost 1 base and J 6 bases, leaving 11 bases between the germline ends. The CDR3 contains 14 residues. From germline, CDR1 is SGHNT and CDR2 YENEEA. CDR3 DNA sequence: TGTGCCAGCAGCTTAGGAGGGGGAGAGGATACGCAGTATTTT. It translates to CASSLGGGEDTQYF. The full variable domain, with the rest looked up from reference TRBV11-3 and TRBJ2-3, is EAGVVQSPRYKIIEKKQPVAFWCNPISGHNTLYWYLQNLGQGPELLIRYENEEAVDDSQLPKDRFSAERLKGVDSTLKIQPAELGDSAVYLCASSLGGGEDTQYFGPGTRLTVL.

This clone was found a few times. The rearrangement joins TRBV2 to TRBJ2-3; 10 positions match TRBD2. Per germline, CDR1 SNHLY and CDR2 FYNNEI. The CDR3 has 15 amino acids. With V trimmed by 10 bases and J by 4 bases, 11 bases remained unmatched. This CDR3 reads CATLTSGPDSDTQYF. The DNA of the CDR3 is TGTGCCACCCTGACTAGCGGGCCCGATTCAGATACGCAGTATTTT.

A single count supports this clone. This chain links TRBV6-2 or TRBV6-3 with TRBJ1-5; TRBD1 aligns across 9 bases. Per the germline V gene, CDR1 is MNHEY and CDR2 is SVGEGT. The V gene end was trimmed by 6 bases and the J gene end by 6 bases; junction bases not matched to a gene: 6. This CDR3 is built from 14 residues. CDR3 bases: TGTGCCAGCAGGCCTACAGGGGGCACTCAGCCCCAGCATTTT. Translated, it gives CASRPTGGTQPQHF.

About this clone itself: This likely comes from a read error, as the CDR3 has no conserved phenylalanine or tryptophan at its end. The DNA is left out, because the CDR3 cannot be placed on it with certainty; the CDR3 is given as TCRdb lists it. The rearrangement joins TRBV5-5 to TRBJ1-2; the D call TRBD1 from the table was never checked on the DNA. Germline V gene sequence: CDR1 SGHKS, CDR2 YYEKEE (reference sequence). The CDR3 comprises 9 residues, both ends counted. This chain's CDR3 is CASSSTVNI.

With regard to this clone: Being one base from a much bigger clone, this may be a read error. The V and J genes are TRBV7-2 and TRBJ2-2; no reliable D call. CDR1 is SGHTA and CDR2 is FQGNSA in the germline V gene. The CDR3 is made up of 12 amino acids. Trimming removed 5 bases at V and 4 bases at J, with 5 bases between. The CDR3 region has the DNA TGTGCCAGCAGCCTATCCACCGGGGAGCTGTTTTTT. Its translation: CASSLSTGELFF.

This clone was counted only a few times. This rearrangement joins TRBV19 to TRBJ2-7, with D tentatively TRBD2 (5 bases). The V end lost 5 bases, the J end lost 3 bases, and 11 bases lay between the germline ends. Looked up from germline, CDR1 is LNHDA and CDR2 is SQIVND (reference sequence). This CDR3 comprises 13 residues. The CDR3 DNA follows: TGTGCCAGTAGTGCCGGGGTCCTCTACGAGCAGTACTTC. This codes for CASSAGVLYEQYF.

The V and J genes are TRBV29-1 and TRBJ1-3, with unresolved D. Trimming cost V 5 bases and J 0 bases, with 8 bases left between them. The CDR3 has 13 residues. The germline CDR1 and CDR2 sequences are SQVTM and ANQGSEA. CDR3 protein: CSVYGNSGNTIYF. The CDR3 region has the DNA TGCAGCGTTTACGGGAACTCTGGAAACACCATATATTTT.